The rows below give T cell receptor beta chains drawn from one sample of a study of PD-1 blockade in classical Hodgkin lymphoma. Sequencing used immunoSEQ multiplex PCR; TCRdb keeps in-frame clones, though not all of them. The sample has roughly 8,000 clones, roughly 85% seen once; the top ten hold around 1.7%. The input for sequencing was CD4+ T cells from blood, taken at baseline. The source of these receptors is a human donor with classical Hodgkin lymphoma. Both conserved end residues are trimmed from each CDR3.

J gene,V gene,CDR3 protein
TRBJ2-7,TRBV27,ASSFIAGGYEQY
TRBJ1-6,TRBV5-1,ASSLSEGSPLH
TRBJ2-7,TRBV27,ASSSWTGESYEQY
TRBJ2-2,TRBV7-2,ASSLGTAGFTGELF
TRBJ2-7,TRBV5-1,ASSQAGYEQY
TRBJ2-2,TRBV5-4,ASSPIAGGLIGELF
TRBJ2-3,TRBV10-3,ATRGTDTQY
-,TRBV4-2,ASSQGTVDEQY
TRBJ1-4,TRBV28,ASSSGGKYEKLF
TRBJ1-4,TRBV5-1,ASSQTGTVEKLF
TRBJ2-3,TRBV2,ASRSAGPFTDTQY
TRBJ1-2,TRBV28,ASRPGQHTYGYT
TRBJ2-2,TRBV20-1,SSRRAGELF
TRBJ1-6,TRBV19,ASSITSRGSSPLH
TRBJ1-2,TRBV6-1,ASSQQGSGGYT
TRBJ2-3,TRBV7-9,ASSSGQLSTDTQY
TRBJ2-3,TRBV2,ASNRVSTDTQY
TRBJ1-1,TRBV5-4,ASSVGQLNTEAF
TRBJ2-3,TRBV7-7,ASSLSGRTDTQY
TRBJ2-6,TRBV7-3,ASSSSRDGANVLT
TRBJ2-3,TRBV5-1,ASSLEGGARDTQY
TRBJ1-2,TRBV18,ASSPGRDIHGYT
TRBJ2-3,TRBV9,ASSPRTAIRVY
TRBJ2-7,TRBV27,ASSIRTGAYEQY
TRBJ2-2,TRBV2,ASSGQGGAGELF
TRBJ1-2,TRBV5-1,ASSPEGTYGYT
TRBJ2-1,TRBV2,ASSVAGGLNEQF
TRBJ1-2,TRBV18,ASSPQGVYGYT
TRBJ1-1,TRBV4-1,ASSQDALNTEAF
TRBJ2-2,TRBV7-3,ASSLTLLGADTGELF
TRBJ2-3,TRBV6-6,ASSPPGDTQY
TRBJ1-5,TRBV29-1,SVGVYSNQPQH
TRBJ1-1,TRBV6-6,ASTPYQGANTEAF
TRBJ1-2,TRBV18,ASSPKPPYGYT
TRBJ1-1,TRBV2,ASIGQTMNTEAF
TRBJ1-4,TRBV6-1,ASSEWGVLF
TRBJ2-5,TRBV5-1,ASSLGLTGETQY
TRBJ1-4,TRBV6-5,ASRNTGSTNEKLF
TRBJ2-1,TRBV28,ASRPSGGAAYNEQF
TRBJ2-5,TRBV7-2,ASSLAPRTSGSGETETQY
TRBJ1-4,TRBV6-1,ASSDRGLNEKLF
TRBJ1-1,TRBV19,ASSIRPEGGLTEAF
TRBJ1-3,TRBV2,ASSEGTPGNTIY
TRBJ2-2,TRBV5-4,ASSFVEGGELF
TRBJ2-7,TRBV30,AWSSGLEGEQY
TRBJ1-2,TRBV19,ASSIGQANYGYT